This TCR beta chain was documented in a study of technical replicates of blood from several donors (dated by TCRdb to about 2017). As to this clone: Its antigen remains unidentified. Base quality data are lacking; no much larger clone is found one base away.

Library generation was performed with the immunoSEQ multiplex PCR assay. In its TCRdb copy, this immuneACCESS table keeps in-frame sequences only and misses some clones. Where compared with another copy, unresolved V genes explain less than half of these, and the others have no known cause. The sample table records around 79,000 clones; roughly 90% of these occur just once. The leading ten clones occupy 0.2% to 0.3% of the sample. The cysteine opens and the phenylalanine closes a CDR3 of 17 amino acids. The entry retains the CDR3 DNA only, 51 bases that are in frame from base 1. The V end loses 1 base and the J end loses 0 bases, and a stretch of 14 bases separates them. The germline V gene (reference sequence) provides CDR1 SEHNR and CDR2 FQNEAQ.

The sequencing input was T cells isolated from PBMCs. The sequence derives from a human donor in good health. The chain employs TRBV7-9 and TRBJ2-3; a weak D assignment points to TRBD2 (7 bases agree). The nucleotide sequence is TGTGCCAGCAGCTTAGAAGGAGGGGGGGCTAGCACAGATACGCAGTATTTT. Translated, it gives CASSLEGGGASTDTQYF.